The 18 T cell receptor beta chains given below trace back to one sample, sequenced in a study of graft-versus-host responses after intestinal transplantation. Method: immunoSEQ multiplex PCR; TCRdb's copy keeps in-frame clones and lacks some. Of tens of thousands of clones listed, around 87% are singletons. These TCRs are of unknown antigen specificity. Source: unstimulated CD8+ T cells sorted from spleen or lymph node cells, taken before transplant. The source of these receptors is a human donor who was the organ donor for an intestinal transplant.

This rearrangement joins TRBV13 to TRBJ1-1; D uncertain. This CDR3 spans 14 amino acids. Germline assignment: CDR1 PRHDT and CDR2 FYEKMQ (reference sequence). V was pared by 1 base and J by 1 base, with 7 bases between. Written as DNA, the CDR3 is TGTGCCAGCAGCTTAGAATACAAGAACACTGAAGCTTTCTTT. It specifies CASSLEYKNTEAFF.

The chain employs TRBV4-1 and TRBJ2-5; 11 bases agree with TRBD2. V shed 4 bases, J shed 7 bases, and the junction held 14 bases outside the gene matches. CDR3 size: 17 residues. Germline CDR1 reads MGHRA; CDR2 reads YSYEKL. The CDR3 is CASSPQNVAGGPGTQYF. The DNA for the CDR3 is TGCGCCAGCAGCCCCCAGAACGTAGCGGGGGGGCCCGGGACCCAGTACTTC.

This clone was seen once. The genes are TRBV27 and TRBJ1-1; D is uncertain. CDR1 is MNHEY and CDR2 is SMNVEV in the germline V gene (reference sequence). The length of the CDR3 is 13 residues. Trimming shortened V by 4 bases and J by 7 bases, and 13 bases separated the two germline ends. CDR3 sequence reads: CASSSQEVNEAFF. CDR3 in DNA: TGTGCCAGCAGTTCGCAGGAGGTTAATGAAGCTTTCTTT.

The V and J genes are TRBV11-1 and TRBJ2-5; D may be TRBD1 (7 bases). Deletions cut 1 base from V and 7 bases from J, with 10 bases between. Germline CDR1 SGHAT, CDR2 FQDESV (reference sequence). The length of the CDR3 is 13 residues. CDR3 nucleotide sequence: TGTGCCAGCAGCTTAGAGCAGGGGGGGACCCAGTACTTC. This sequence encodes CASSLEQGGTQYF.

DNA for the CDR3: TGTGCCAGCAGTATCGGACAGGGGACTCACGAGCAGTACGTC. The encoded protein is CASSIGQGTHEQYV. The chain combines TRBV6-6 with TRBJ2-7; 9 nucleotides align to TRBD1. The J segment lost 5 bases and the V segment lost 5 bases, leaving 7 bases of the junction unmatched. Germline CDR1 MNHNY, CDR2 SVGAGI (reference sequence). The CDR3 loop spans 14 amino acids.

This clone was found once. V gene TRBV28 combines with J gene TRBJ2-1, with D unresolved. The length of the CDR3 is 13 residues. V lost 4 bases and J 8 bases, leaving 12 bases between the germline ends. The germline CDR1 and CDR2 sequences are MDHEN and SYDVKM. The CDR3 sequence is CASSSARGDEQFF. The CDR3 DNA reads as TGTGCCAGCAGTTCAGCGAGAGGCGATGAGCAGTTCTTC.

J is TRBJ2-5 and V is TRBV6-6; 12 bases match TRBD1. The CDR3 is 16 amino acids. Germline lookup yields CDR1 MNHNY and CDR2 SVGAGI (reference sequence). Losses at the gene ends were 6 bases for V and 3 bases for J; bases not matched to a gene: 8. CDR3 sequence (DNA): TGTGCCAGCAGCCGGATCGGGACAGGGGGCGAAGAGACCCAGTACTTC. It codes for CASSRIGTGGEETQYF.

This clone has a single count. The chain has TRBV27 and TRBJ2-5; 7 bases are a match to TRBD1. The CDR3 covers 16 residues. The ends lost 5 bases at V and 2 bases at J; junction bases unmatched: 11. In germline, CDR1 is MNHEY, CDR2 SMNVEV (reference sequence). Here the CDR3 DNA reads TGTGCCAGCAGTAATACCCTCACAGGGGCGCAAGAGACCCAGTACTTC. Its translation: CASSNTLTGAQETQYF.

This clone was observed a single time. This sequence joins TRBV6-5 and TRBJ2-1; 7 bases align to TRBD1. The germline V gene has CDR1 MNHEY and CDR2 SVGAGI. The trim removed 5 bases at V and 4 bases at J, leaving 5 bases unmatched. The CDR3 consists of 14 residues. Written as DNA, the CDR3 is TGTGCCAGCAGTCCTGGGACAGTTTACAATGAGCAGTTCTTC. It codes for CASSPGTVYNEQFF.

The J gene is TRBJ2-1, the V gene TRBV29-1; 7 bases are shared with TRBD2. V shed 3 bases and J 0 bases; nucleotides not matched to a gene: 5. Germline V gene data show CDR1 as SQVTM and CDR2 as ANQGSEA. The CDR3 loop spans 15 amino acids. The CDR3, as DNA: TGCAGCGTTGATCTCTCTAGCGGCTCCTACAATGAGCAGTTCTTC. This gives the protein CSVDLSSGSYNEQFF.

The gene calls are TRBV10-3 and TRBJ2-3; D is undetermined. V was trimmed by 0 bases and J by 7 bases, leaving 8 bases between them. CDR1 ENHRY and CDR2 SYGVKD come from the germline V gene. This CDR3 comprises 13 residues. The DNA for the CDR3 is TGTGCCATCAGTGAGTCGAACGCGAATACGCAGTATTTT. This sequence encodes CAISESNANTQYF.

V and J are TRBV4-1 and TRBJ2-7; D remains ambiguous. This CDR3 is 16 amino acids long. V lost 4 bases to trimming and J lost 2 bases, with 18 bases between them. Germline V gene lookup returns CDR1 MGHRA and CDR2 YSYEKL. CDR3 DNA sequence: TGCGCCAGCAGCCCAGGTCATGGGTTATCTACCTACGAGCAGTACGTC. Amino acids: CASSPGHGLSTYEQYV.

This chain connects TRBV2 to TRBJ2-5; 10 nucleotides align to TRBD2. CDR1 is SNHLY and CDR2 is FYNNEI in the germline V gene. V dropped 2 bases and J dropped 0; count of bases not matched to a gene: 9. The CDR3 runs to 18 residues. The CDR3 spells CASSEILAGAVYQETQYF. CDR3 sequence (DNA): TGTGCCAGCAGTGAAATCCTAGCGGGGGCGGTGTACCAAGAGACCCAGTACTTC.

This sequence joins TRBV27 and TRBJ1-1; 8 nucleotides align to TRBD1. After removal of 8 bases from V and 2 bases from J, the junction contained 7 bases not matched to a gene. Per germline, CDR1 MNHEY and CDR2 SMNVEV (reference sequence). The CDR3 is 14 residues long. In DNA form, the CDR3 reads TGTGCCAGCTACCCGACAGGGGATAACACTGAAGCTTTCTTT. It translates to CASYPTGDNTEAFF.

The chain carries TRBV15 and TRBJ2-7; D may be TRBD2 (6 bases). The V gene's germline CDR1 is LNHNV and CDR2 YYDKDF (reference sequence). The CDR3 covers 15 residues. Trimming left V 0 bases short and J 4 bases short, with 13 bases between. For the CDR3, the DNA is TGTGCCACCAGCAGAGATCAGGGCAGCGGGTACGAGCAGTACGTC. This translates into CATSRDQGSGYEQYV.

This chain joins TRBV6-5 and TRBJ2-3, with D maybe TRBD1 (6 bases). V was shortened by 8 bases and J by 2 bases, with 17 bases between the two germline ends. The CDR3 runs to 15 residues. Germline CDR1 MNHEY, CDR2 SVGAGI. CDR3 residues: CASGQSGALTDTQYF. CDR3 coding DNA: TGTGCCAGCGGACAGTCTGGGGCCCTCACAGATACGCAGTATTTT.

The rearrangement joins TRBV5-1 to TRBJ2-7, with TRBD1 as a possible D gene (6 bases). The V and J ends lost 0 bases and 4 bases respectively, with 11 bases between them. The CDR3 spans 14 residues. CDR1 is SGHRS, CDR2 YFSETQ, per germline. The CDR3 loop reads CASSLGGQTYEQYV. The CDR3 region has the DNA TGCGCCAGCAGCTTGGGAGGACAGACTTACGAGCAGTACGTC.

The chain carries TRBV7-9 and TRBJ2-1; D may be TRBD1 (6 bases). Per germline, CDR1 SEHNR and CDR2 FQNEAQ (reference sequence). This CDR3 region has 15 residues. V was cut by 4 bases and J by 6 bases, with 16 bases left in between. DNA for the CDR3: TGTGCCAGCAGCTCCCGGACAGCCTTGAGCAATGAGCAGTTCTTC. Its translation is CASSSRTALSNEQFF.